This TCR beta chain was observed in a study of T cells in Graves' hyperthyroidism and ophthalmopathy (dated by TCRdb to about 2019). Regarding the complete study: Peripheral blood was collected at initial diagnosis, before any treatment. In addition, the study compared T-cell repertoires in thyroid tissue and in blood from several Graves' hyperthyroidism patients. After blood sampling, hyperthyroidism patients were treated with methimazole at a starting dose of 30 mg daily, and ophthalmopathy patients were treated with high-dose intravenous methylprednisolone. To identify distinguishing TCR V-J signatures, a discovery cohort of roughly 100 patients was used, comprising fewer than 45 with Graves' ophthalmopathy and 57 with stable Graves' hyperthyroidism. Prospective prediction of ophthalmopathy was tested in an independent validation cohort of fewer than 20 hyperthyroidism patients and 17 patients who later progressed to ophthalmopathy. TCR Vbeta CDR3 sequencing of 135 peripheral blood samples (over 40 ophthalmopathy, roughly 74 hyperthyroidism and approximately 17 progressor patients) is reported in the paper. For training and testing, the 100 or so patients in the discovery cohort were randomly divided in a 7:3 ratio.

This clonotype was observed at least ten times. What this receptor recognizes is not known. This could be a read error, since a much larger clone is one nucleotide away. Broader findings and caveats from the paper: No statistical method was used to set the sample size in advance, and investigators knew the group allocation. A 13 V-J signature model separated ophthalmopathy from stable hyperthyroidism, with roughly 88% sensitivity and roughly 81% specificity in cross-validation and 80%/75% in testing. In validation, progression to ophthalmopathy was predicted by the model with around 71% sensitivity and 72% to 85% specificity, a median of 6.5 months before onset. Most expanded thyroid clonotypes (frequency above 0.001) were also detected in blood, a finding suggesting that blood repertoires may reflect thyroid immune responses.

V is pruned by 3 bases and J by 6 bases, leaving 4 bases of the junction without a gene match. The cysteine opens and the phenylalanine closes a CDR3 of 14 amino acids. The retained sequence is limited to the CDR3, 42 bases, with the frame set at the first base. Based on the germline V gene, the CDR1 and CDR2 sequences are SGHAT and FQNNGV. In the ophthalmopathy patients, disease was moderately to severely active, with a Clinical Activity Score of 3 or more, a NOSPECS grade of 4 or more, and a duration of less than 3 months. Any patient with an uncontrolled infection, another autoimmune disease, pregnancy or lactation was excluded. Diagnoses relied on clinical symptoms, serum thyroxine and TRAb, thyroid ultrasound and orbital computed tomography. Ficoll-Paque density gradient centrifugation was used to isolate PBMCs from approximately 11 ml of fresh peripheral blood. Trizol reagent was used to extract total RNA, and RNA quality was then checked on an Agilent 2100 Bioanalyzer.

The TCR beta CDR3 regions were amplified from RNA transcripts. The first round of RT-PCR for the TCR CDR3 was performed with the HTBI primer set and the Qiagen OneStep RT-PCR kit. Libraries were constructed in a second round of multiplex PCR, after which size selection and purification were performed. Libraries were sequenced paired-end with 100 bp reads on an Illumina HiSeq2000. In the original analysis: SOAPnuke was used to process the raw data, throwing out any read that contained adapters or uncalled bases, had a mean Phred below 15, or lacked an exact constant-primer or identifier match. COPE v1.2.5 was used to merge the high-quality paired reads, and each unique nucleotide sequence was defined as a clonotype. MiTCR v1.1 was used to align the clonotypes against IMGT TRBV, TRBD and TRBJ reference segments. Only V-J combinations with frequency above 0.0001, covering roughly 99% of repertoires, were analysed. The TCS score was defined as the ratio of F50 (clonal expansion) to E x V (chaos), calculated using BLOSUM62-based TCRdist between CDR3 peptides within each V-J. Welch's t-statistics and random forest reduced around 520 V-J features to 10 to 15, which were used in a naive Bayes classifier (R e1071). The public sequencing data were trimmed at Q25 with fastp and processed into clonotypes with MiXCR by TCRdb, which kept only in-frame beta chains. Each entry is one CDR3 protein sequence, shown with its most common DNA and genes. These V and J calls originate from TCRdb's pipeline instead of the authors' own analysis. The sample table shows some 350,000 distinct CDR3 sequences, and approximately 16% are seen once. Jointly, the top ten make up approximately 20% of the sample.

The TCR comes from a woman aged 55-75 years with Graves' ophthalmopathy. Recombination linked TRBV11-2 to TRBJ2-1, and TRBD2 aligns with 8 junction nucleotides. The sequenced sample consisted of blood. The DNA reads TGTGCCAGCAGCTTCAGCGGGAGAGGCAATGAGCAGTTCTTC. It codes for CASSFSGRGNEQFF.